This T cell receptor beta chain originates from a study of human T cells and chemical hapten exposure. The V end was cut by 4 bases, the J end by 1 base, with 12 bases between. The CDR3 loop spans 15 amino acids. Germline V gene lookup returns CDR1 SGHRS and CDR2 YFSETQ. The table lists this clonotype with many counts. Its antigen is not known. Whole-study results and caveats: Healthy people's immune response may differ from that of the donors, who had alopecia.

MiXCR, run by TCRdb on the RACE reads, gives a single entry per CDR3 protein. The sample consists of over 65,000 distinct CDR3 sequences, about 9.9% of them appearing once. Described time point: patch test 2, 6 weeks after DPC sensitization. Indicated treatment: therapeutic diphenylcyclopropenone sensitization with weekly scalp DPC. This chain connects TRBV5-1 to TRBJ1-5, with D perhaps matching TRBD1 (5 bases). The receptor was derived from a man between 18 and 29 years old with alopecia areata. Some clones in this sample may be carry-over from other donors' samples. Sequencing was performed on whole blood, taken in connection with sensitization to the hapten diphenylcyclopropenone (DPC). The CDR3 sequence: CASSLSGVSNQPQHF. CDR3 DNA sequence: TGCGCCAGCAGCCTTTCGGGGGTGAGCAATCAGCCCCAGCATTTT.